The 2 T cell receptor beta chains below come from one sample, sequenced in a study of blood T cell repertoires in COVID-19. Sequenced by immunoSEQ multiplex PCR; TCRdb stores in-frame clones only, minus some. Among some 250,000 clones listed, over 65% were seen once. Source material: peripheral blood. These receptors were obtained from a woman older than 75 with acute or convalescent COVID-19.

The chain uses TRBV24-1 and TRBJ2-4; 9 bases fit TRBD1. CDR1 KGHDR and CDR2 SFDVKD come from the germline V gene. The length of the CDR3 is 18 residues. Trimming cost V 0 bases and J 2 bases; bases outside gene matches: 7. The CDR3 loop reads CATSDLRDRVGTKNIQYF. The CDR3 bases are TGTGCCACCAGTGATTTGAGGGACAGGGTCGGGACCAAAAACATTCAGTACTTC.

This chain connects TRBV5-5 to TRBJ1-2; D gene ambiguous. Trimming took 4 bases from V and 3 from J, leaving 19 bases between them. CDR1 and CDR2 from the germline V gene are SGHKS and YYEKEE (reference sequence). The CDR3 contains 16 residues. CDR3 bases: TGTGCCAGCAGCCCCCCCTCGGGCTGGGAGTACTATGGCTACACCTTC. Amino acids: CASSPPSGWEYYGYTF.